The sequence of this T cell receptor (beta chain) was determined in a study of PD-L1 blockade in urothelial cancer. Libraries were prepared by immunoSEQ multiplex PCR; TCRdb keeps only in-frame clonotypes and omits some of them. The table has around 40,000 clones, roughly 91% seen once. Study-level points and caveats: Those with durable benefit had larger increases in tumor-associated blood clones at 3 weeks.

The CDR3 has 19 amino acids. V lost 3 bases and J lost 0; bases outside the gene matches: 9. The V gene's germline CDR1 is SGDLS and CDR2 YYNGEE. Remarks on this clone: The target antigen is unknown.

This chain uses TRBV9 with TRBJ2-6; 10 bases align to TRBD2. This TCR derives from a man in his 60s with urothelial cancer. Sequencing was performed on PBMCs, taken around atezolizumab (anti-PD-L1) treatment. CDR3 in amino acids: CASSGTSGPTSSGANVLTF. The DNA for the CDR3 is TGTGCCAGCAGCGGGACTAGCGGTCCAACGAGCTCTGGGGCCAACGTCCTGACTTTC.